Sequencing of this TCR beta chain was carried out in a study of patients and donors after allogeneic stem cell transplantation. This CDR3 comprises 15 residues. Trimming took 2 bases from V and 3 from J, leaving 11 bases between them. Germline V gene data show CDR1 as SGHDT and CDR2 as YYEEEE. Each CDR3 protein is one row after TCRdb ran MiXCR on the RT-PCR reads. The sample has around 70,000 distinct CDR3 sequences; about a quarter are singletons. This chain connects TRBV5-6 to TRBJ2-2; D uncertain. The specimen was blood, either unsorted or a sorted T cell fraction (not recorded which). The receptor was isolated from a human donor who was either an allogeneic HSCT recipient or a stem cell or donor lymphocyte infusion donor (not recorded which). It is not recorded whose cells these are; they may come from a transplant donor. The CDR3 bases are TGTGCCAGCAGCTTAAGTTTCAGTGACACCGGGGAGCTGTTTTTT. Protein product: CASSLSFSDTGELFF.